Shown below are 5 T cell receptor beta chains from a single sample sequenced in a study of T cell responses to AZD1222 COVID-19 vaccine. The repertoire was sequenced with immunoSEQ multiplex PCR; TCRdb's copy has only in-frame clones and lacks some. Of around 200,000 clones in the sample, 88% are singletons; the top ten hold approximately 26%. The material sequenced was peripheral blood, taken 28 days after the second AZD1222 dose. The receptors shown here come from an adult who received the AZD1222 COVID-19 vaccine.

This clone was recorded only once. The chain carries TRBV9 and TRBJ2-3; the D gene is possibly TRBD2 (6 bases). Per the germline V gene, CDR1 is SGDLS and CDR2 is YYNGEE. The CDR3 totals 15 residues. V was clipped by 3 bases and J by 2 bases, with 13 bases between them. The CDR3 DNA sequence: TGTGCCAGCAGCGCCCTCGGGAGCCACACAGATACGCAGTATTTT. Encoded protein: CASSALGSHTDTQYF. Together with reference TRBV9 and TRBJ2-3, the CDR3 gives the full variable domain: DSGVTQTPKHLITATGQRVTLRCSPRSGDLSVYWYQQSLDQGLQFLIQYYNGEERAKGNILERFSAQQFPDLHSELNLSSLELGDSALYFCASSALGSHTDTQYFGPGTRLTVL.

The chain recombines TRBV4-1 with TRBJ2-7, with unresolved D. Germline-derived CDR1 and CDR2 are MGHRA and YSYEKL. Trimming stripped 5 bases from V and 1 base from J, with 12 bases between. CDR3 length: 14 amino acids. The CDR3 bases are TGCGCCAGCAGCTCGGTCCTTCCGTCCTACGAGCAGTACTTC. This gives the protein CASSSVLPSYEQYF.

The V gene is TRBV7-3, the J gene TRBJ2-1, with 7 nucleotides matching TRBD2. This CDR3 region has 18 residues. The J segment lost 2 bases and the V segment lost 0 bases, leaving 10 bases of the junction unmatched. CDR1 and CDR2 from the germline V gene are SGHTA and FQGTGA. CDR3 protein: CASSLTGAGTNTYNEQFF. The DNA for the CDR3 is TGTGCCAGCAGCTTAACAGGGGCCGGGACTAATACCTACAATGAGCAGTTCTTC.

The chain links TRBV7-8 to TRBJ1-1; D gene ambiguous. The CDR3 totals 14 residues. Germline loops: CDR1 SGHVS, CDR2 FQNEAQ. V lost 5 bases and J 0 bases, leaving 10 bases between the germline ends. As DNA, the CDR3 is TGTGCCAGCAGCCGAGGGTTGATGAACACTGAAGCTTTCTTT. Residues: CASSRGLMNTEAFF.

V gene TRBV28 combines with J gene TRBJ2-7, with TRBD2 matching 8 bases. Germline V CDR1 and CDR2: MDHEN, SYDVKM. V lost 6 bases, J lost 1 base, and 8 bases stayed unmatched. This CDR3 region has 15 residues. The CDR3 loop reads CASSPAGVVSYEQYF. The CDR3 DNA sequence: TGTGCCAGCAGCCCAGCGGGAGTGGTTTCCTACGAGCAGTACTTC.